The T cell receptor beta chain under discussion was sequenced for a study of T cell changes during pregnancy in multiple sclerosis. Sequenced by immunoSEQ multiplex PCR; TCRdb stores in-frame clones only, minus some. There are around 54,000 clones in the sample; over 90% occur only once, and 0.55% to 0.65% lies in the top ten. Germline CDR1 MDHEN, CDR2 SYDVKM. The CDR3 sequence is 11 residues long. V dropped 4 bases and J dropped 7 bases, with 8 bases sitting between them. The chain carries TRBV28 and TRBJ2-7; D is ambiguous. The starting material was CD4+ T cells from peripheral blood mononuclear cells, obtained after pregnancy. This receptor was obtained from a female donor in good health, enrolled as a control in a pregnancy study. The CDR3 DNA reads as TGTGCCAGCAGTTCCCCAGGAGAGCAGTACTTC. It translates to CASSSPGEQYF.